This T cell receptor beta chain was profiled in a study of T cell responses to AZD1222 COVID-19 vaccine. Study-wide results and limits: Breadth and depth of Spike-specific TCRs rose after two AZD1222 doses. Females made up more of the donors, who were largely white British, and clonal diversity may have come out too low. Without day 14 samples, only post-peak T cell repertoires were studied.

Germline CDR1 reads LNHDA; CDR2 reads SQIVND (reference sequence). The CDR3 has 14 residues. V gave up 4 bases and J gave up 2 bases; unmatched junction bases: 3. Here immunoSEQ multiplex PCR was the method, and the copy in TCRdb shows in-frame clones only, minus some. This table has under 150,000 clones, approximately 88% appearing once. This clone has only a few counts. The target antigen is unknown. The clonotype comes from an adult in good health. Sequenced here: peripheral blood, sampled on day 0 of MenACWY control vaccination. This chain joins TRBV19 and TRBJ2-7, with TRBD2 matching over 9 bases. CDR3 sequence (DNA): TGTGCCAGTAGTAACCTAGCGGGACCCTACGAGCAGTACTTC. Its translation: CASSNLAGPYEQYF.